Given below is one T cell receptor (beta chain) in context. Trimming removed 0 bases at V and 0 bases at J, with 12 bases between. Germline assignment: CDR1 LGHNA and CDR2 YNFKEQ. This CDR3 spans 17 amino acids. Assay: immunoSEQ multiplex PCR; the TCRdb copy retains only in-frame clones and omits some. The sample shows tens of thousands of clones, 86% of them seen only once. This record belongs to a study of blood T cell repertoires in COVID-19. Study information: PBMCs, B-cell-depleted T cells, or T cells were the source of the cDNA or gDNA that made up the material.

The source material was peripheral blood. The rearrangement joins TRBV4-2 to TRBJ1-3; D remains ambiguous. This receptor was obtained from a woman aged 60-70 years with acute or convalescent COVID-19. CDR3 coding DNA: TGTGCCAGCAGCCAAGATCAGGTTCAGAGCTCTGGAAACACCATATATTTT. Translated: CASSQDQVQSSGNTIYF.